These 3 T cell receptor beta chains were sequenced from one sample in a study of T cell responses to AZD1222 COVID-19 vaccine. Only in-frame clones appear in the TCRdb table, and some are missing; sequencing was by immunoSEQ multiplex PCR. The data contain more than 110,000 clones, more than 70% of them singletons. This specimen was peripheral blood, taken 28 days after the second AZD1222 dose. These receptors were taken from an adult who received the AZD1222 COVID-19 vaccine.

The chain combines TRBV30 with TRBJ1-2, with a tentative D call TRBD1 (5 bases). CDR1 is GTSNPN and CDR2 is SVGIG in the germline V gene (reference sequence). V lost 3 bases and J 14 bases, leaving 13 bases between the germline ends. The CDR3 contains 10 residues. The CDR3 DNA reads as TGTGCCTGGAGGGGGACGTCTGAGACCTTC. Amino acid sequence: CAWRGTSETF.

J is TRBJ1-5 and V is TRBV7-8; 9 positions agree with TRBD1. The V gene end was trimmed by 5 bases and the J gene end by 4 bases; junction bases not matched to a gene: 6. This CDR3 comprises 15 residues. Per the germline V gene, CDR1 is SGHVS and CDR2 is FQNEAQ. CDR3 sequence: CASSPGQGKNQPQHF. CDR3 coding DNA: TGTGCCAGCAGCCCGGGACAGGGTAAAAATCAGCCCCAGCATTTT.

The chain employs TRBV6-4 and TRBJ2-3; 13 nucleotides match TRBD2. Germline V lookup: CDR1 MRHNA, CDR2 SNTAGT. The CDR3 sequence is 19 residues long. J was trimmed by 0 bases and V by 9 bases; bases with no gene match: 15. The DNA of the CDR3 is TGTGCCAGTAAGGGGCAGGAGACTAGCGGGGGGAATAGCACAGATACGCAGTATTTT. Translated, it gives CASKGQETSGGNSTDTQYF.